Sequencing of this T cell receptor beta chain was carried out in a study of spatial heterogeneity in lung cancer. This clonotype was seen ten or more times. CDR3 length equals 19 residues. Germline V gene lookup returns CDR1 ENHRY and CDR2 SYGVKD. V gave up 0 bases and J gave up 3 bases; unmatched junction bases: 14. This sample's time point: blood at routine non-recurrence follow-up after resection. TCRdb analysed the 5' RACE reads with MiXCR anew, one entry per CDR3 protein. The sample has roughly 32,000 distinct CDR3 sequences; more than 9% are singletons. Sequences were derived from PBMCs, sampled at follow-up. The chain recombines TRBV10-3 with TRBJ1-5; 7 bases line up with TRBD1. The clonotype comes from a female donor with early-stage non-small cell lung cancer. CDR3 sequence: CAISESASFGDSYNQPQHF. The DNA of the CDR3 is TGTGCCATCAGTGAGTCGGCTTCCTTTGGGGACAGCTACAATCAGCCCCAGCATTTT.